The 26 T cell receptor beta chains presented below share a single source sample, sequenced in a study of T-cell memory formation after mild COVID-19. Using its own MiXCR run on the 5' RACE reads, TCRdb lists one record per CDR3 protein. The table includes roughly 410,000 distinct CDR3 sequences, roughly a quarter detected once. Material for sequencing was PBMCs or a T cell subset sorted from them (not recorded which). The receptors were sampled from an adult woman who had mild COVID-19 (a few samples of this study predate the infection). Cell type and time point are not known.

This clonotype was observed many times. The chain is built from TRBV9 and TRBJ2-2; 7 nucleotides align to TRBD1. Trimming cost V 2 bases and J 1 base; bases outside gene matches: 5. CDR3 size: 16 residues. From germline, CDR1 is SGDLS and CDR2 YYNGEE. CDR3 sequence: CASSVTGSLNTGELFF. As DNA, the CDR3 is TGTGCCAGCAGCGTGACAGGGAGCCTGAACACCGGGGAGCTGTTTTTT.

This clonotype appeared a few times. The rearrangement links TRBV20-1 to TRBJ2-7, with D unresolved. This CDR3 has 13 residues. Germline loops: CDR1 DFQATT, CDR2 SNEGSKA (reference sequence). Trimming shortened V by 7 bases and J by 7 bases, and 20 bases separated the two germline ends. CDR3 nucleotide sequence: TGCAGTGTCTGCGCCCCAGGTTATGGGGAGCAGTACTTC. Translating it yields CSVCAPGYGEQYF.

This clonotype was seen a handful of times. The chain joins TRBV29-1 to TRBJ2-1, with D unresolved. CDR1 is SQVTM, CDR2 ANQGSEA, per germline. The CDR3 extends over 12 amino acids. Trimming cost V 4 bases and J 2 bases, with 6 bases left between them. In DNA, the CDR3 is TGCAGCGTTGTAGGACCCTACAATGAGCAGTTCTTC. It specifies CSVVGPYNEQFF.

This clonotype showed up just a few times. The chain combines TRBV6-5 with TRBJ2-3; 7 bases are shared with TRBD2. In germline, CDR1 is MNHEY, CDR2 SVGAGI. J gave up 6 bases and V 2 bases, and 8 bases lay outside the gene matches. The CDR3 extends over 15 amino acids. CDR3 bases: TGTGCCAGCAGTTACGGTGGCGGGAGCGCGGATACGCAGTATTTT. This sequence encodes CASSYGGGSADTQYF.

CDR3 nucleotide sequence: TGTGCCAGCTCACCTCAACCGGGGGGAATCTACGAGCAGTACTTC. Its protein product is CASSPQPGGIYEQYF. V and J are TRBV18 and TRBJ2-7, with 7 bases lining up with TRBD2. The CDR3 has 15 amino acids. J lost 3 bases, V lost 3 bases, and 8 bases had no gene match. Germline loops: CDR1 KGHSH, CDR2 LQKENI.

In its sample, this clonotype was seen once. The CDR3 sequence: CASSRGTGDREKLFF. In DNA form, the CDR3 reads TGCGCCAGCAGCCGCGGGACAGGGGACCGCGAAAAACTGTTTTTT. J is TRBJ1-4 and V is TRBV5-1, with 10 bases lining up with TRBD1. V dropped 4 bases and J dropped 8; count of bases not matched to a gene: 8. The CDR3 extends over 15 amino acids. Germline V gives CDR1 SGHRS, CDR2 YFSETQ.

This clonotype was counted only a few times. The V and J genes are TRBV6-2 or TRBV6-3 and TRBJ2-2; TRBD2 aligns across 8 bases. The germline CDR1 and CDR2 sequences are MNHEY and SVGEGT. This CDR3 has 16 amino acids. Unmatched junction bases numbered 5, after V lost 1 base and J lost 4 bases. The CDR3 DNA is TGTGCCAGCAGTTACTGGGGACTAGATCTCACCGGGGAGCTGTTTTTT. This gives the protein CASSYWGLDLTGELFF.

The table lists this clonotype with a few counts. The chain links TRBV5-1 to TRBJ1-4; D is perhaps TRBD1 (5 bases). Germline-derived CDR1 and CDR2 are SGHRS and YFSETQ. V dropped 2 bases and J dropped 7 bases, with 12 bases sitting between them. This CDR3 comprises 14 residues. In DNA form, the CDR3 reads TGCGCCAGCAGCTTCCAGGGTGGTCGTGAAAAACTGTTTTTT. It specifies CASSFQGGREKLFF.

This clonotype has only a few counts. For the CDR3, the DNA is TGCGCCAGCAGGGAGGCAGGGAAGGACGAGCAGTACTTC. It specifies CASREAGKDEQYF. The chain recombines TRBV4-1 with TRBJ2-7; possibly TRBD1 or TRBD2 for D (5 bases each). V lost 6 bases to trimming and J lost 5 bases, with 14 bases between them. Per germline, CDR1 MGHRA and CDR2 YSYEKL. The CDR3 length is 13 residues.

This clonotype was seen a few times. The CDR3 is CASSYPPAGVYNEQFF. DNA of the CDR3: TGTGCCAGCAGTTATCCACCGGCGGGGGTCTACAATGAGCAGTTCTTC. The rearrangement links TRBV6-2 or TRBV6-3 to TRBJ2-1, with TRBD2 identical over 7 bases. Germline V CDR1 and CDR2: MNHEY, SVGEGT. Germline trimming cut 3 bases from V and 3 bases from J; bases unmatched to any gene: 8. The CDR3 contains 16 residues.

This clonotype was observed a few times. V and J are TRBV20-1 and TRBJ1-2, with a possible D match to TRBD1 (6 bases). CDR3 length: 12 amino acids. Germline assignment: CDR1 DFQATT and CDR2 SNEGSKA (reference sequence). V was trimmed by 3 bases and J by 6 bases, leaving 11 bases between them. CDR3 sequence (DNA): TGCAGTGCTAGTTGGGGGGGCGATGGCTACACCTTC. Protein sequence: CSASWGGDGYTF.

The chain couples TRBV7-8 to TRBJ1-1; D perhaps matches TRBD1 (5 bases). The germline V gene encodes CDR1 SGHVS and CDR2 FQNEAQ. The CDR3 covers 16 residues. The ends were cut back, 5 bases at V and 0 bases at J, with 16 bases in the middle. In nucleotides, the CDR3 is TGTGCCAGCAGCGGCCCAGGGACCTCAATGAACACTGAAGCTTTCTTT. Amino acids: CASSGPGTSMNTEAFF.

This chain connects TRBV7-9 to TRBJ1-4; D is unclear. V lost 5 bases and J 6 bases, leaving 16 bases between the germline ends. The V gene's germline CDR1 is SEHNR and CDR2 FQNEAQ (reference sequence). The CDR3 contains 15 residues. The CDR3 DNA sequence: TGTGCCAGCAGCACTCAAGGCGGATCTCATGAAAAACTGTTTTTT. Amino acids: CASSTQGGSHEKLFF. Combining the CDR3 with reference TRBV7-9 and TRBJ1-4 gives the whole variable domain DTGVSQNPRHKITKRGQNVTFRCDPISEHNRLYWYRQTLGQGPEFLTYFQNEAQLEKSRLLSDRFSAERPKGSFSTLEIQRTEQGDSAMYLCASSTQGGSHEKLFFGSGTQLSVL.

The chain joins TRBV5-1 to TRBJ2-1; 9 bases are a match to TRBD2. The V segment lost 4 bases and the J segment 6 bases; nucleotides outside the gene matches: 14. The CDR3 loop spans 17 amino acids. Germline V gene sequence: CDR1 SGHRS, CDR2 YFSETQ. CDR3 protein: CASSPRPAGGQVNEQFF. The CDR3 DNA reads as TGCGCCAGCAGCCCCCGCCCTGCGGGGGGGCAGGTCAATGAGCAGTTCTTC.

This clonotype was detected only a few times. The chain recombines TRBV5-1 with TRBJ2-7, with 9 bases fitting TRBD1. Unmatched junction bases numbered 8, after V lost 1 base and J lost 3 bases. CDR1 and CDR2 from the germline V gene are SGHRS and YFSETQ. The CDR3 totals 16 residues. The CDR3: CASSLRLGTGNYEQYF. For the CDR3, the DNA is TGCGCCAGCAGCTTGCGATTAGGGACAGGGAACTACGAGCAGTACTTC.

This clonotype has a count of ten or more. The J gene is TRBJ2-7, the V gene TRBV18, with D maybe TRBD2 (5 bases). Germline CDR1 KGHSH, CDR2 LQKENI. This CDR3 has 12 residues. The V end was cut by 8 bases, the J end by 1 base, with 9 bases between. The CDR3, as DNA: TGTGCCAGCAGCCCGGGATCCTACGAGCAGTACTTC. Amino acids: CASSPGSYEQYF.

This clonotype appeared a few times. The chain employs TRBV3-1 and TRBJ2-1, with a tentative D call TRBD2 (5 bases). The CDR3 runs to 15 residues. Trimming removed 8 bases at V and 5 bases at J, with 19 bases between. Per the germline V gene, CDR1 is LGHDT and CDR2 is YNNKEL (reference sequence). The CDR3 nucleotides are TGTGCCAGCGGATTTGGGAGAGGGCCCGACAATGAGCAGTTCTTC. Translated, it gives CASGFGRGPDNEQFF.

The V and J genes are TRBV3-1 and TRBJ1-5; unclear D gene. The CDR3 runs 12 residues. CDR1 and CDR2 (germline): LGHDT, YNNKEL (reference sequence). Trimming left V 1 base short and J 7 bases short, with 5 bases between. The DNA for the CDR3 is TGTGCCAGCAGCCAAGGGGAACAGCCCCAGCATTTT. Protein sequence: CASSQGEQPQHF.

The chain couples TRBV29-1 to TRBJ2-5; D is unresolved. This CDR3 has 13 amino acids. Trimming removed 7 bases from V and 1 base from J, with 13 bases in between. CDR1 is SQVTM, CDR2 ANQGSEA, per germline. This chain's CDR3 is CSAGRVLQETQYF. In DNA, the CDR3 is TGCAGCGCAGGACGCGTCCTCCAAGAGACCCAGTACTTC.

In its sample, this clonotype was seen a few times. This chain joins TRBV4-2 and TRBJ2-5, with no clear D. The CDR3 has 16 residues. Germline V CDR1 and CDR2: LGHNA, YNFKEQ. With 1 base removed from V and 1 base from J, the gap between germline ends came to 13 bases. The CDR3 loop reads CASSQVRDFTQETQYF. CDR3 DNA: TGTGCCAGCAGCCAAGTGCGCGATTTCACCCAAGAGACCCAGTACTTC.

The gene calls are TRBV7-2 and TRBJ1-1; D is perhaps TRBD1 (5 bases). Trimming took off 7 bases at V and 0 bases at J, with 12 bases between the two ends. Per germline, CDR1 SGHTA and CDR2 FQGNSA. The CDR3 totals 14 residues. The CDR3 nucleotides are TGTGCCAGCACCAAGGGACGTTTGAACACTGAAGCTTTCTTT. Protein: CASTKGRLNTEAFF.

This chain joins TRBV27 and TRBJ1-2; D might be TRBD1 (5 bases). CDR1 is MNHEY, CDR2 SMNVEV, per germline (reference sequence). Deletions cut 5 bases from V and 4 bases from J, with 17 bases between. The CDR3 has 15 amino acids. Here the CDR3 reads CASSPTPPGLYGYTF. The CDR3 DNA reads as TGTGCCAGCAGTCCCACCCCCCCAGGGCTCTATGGCTACACCTTC.

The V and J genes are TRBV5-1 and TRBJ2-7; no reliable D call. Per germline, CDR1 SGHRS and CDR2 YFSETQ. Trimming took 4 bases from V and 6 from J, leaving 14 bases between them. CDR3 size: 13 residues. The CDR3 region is CASSPGLGSEQYF. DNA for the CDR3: TGCGCCAGCAGCCCGGGCCTAGGCTCCGAGCAGTACTTC.

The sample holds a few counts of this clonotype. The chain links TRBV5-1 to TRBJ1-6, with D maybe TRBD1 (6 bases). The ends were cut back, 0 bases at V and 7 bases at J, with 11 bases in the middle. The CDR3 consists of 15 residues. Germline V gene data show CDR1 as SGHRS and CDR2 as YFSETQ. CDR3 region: CASSLDGGRNSPLHF. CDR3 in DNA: TGCGCCAGCAGCTTGGACGGGGGCAGAAATTCACCCCTCCACTTT. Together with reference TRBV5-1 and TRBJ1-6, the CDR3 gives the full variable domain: KAGVTQTPRYLIKTRGQQVTLSCSPISGHRSVSWYQQTPGQGLQFLFEYFSETQRNKGNFPGRFSGRQFSNSRSEMNVSTLELGDSALYLCASSLDGGRNSPLHFGNGTRLTVT.

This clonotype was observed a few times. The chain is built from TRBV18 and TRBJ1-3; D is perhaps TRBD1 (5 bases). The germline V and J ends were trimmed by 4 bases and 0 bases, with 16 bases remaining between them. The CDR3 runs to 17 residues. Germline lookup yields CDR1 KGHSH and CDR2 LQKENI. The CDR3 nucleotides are TGTGCCAGCTCACTAGCTCCGGGACCCAGCTCTGGAAACACCATATATTTT. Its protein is CASSLAPGPSSGNTIYF.

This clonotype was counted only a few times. CDR3 amino acids: CASSLVQGVSYEQYF. The CDR3 bases are TGTGCCAGCAGTTTAGTGCAGGGGGTCTCCTACGAGCAGTACTTC. The rearrangement links TRBV12-3 or TRBV12-4 to TRBJ2-7, with TRBD1 matching over 7 bases. With 1 base clipped from V and 0 bases from J, the junction kept 3 bases outside the gene matches. The CDR3 sequence is 15 residues long.